The 5 T cell receptor beta chains presented below share a single source sample, sequenced in a study of T cell repertoires in cytomegalovirus infection (dated by TCRdb to between 2018 and 2020). The data were produced on an Illumina HiSeq 1500. Using fastp trimming at Q25 and MiXCR clonotype assembly, TCRdb reanalyzed the public sequencing data and kept in-frame beta chains. Entries are consolidated by CDR3 protein sequence, retaining the most common genes and DNA. Here the sample has nearly 650,000 distinct CDR3 sequences; roughly 24% occur a single time. Jointly, the top ten make up approximately 8.2% of the sample. The sample taken for sequencing was CD8+ T cells from PBMCs. These receptors all stem from a human donor in good health (CMV status not recorded). Some clones in this sample may be carry-over from other donors' samples.

V gene TRBV29-1 combines with J gene TRBJ1-2; D remains ambiguous. The CDR3 loop spans 11 amino acids. The germline V and J ends were trimmed by 3 bases and 8 bases, with 10 bases remaining between them. Looked up from germline, CDR1 is SQVTM and CDR2 is ANQGSEA. The CDR3 nucleotides are TGCAGCGTTGATCGAAGGGTCGGCTACACCTTC. Translated, it gives CSVDRRVGYTF.

This clonotype has more than one count but fewer than ten. The chain joins TRBV2 to TRBJ2-1, with a weak D call TRBD2 (6 bases). With 10 bases removed from V and 10 bases from J, the gap between germline ends came to 17 bases. Per germline, CDR1 SNHLY and CDR2 FYNNEI. This CDR3 region has 12 residues. CDR3 protein: CATPLGGLEQFF. The CDR3 DNA reads TGTGCCACCCCCTTGGGGGGTTTGGAGCAGTTCTTC. The full variable domain, in which reference TRBV2 and TRBJ2-1 provide the parts outside the CDR3, is EPEVTQTPSHQVTQMGQEVILRCVPISNHLYFYWYRQILGQKVEFLVSFYNNEISEKSEIFDDQFSVERPDGSNFTLKIRSTKLEDSAMYFCATPLGGLEQFFGPGTRLTVL.

This clonotype occurred a few times. The chain combines TRBV28 with TRBJ2-3; D gene ambiguous. The length of the CDR3 is 15 residues. Trimming removed 5 bases at V and 6 bases at J, with 18 bases between. CDR1 and CDR2 from the germline V gene are MDHEN and SYDVKM. Here the CDR3 reads CASSLDPDGEDTQYF. The DNA of the CDR3 is TGTGCCAGCAGTCTCGACCCGGACGGCGAGGATACGCAGTATTTT.

The sample holds a few counts of this clonotype. This chain joins TRBV14 and TRBJ2-4; D not certain. The CDR3 length is 14 residues. Trimming took off 4 bases at V and 8 bases at J, with 15 bases between the two ends. Germline V gene lookup returns CDR1 SGHDN and CDR2 FVKESK. The CDR3 protein is CASSPRTGEDIQYF. The CDR3 coding sequence is TGTGCCAGCAGCCCCCGAACGGGCGAGGACATTCAGTACTTC.

This clonotype turned up a few times. The chain uses TRBV11-2 and TRBJ2-1; D uncertain. The CDR3 totals 14 residues. The ends were cut back, 5 bases at V and 4 bases at J, with 12 bases in the middle. Per germline, CDR1 SGHAT and CDR2 FQNNGV. The CDR3: CASSPAAGYNEQFF. Here the CDR3 DNA reads TGTGCCAGCAGCCCCGCGGCCGGTTACAATGAGCAGTTCTTC.